One TCR beta chain is described in this entry. The antigen is unknown. The record originates from a study of T cells in Graves' hyperthyroidism and ophthalmopathy. Whole-study findings and limits: Blood also carried most thyroid clonotypes expanded above 0.001. Ophthalmopathy was model-predicted a median approximately 6.9 months pre-onset.

Amplified TCR beta CDR3 regions came from RNA transcripts. Researchers ran a first-round RT-PCR on the TCR CDR3 using the HTBI primer set. TCRdb used MiXCR to reprocess the multiplex PCR reads, holding one entry per CDR3 protein. The table has approximately 640,000 distinct CDR3 sequences, under 20% seen once; the top ten hold around 4%. CDR3 length equals 14 residues. The J segment lost 5 bases and the V segment lost 3 bases, leaving 9 bases of the junction unmatched. Germline V gene sequence: CDR1 GTSNPN, CDR2 SVGIG (reference sequence). Diagnoses used clinical symptoms, serum thyroxine and TRAb, thyroid ultrasound and orbital computed tomography.

The genes are TRBV30 and TRBJ2-7; TRBD1 matches 8 bases. The sequencing sample was made of blood. The sequence came from a woman aged 25 to 39 with Graves' hyperthyroidism. CDR3: CAWSATLQGDEQYF. The DNA for the CDR3 is TGTGCCTGGAGCGCGACCCTACAGGGGGACGAGCAGTACTTC.